Here is one T cell receptor beta chain with its context. The sorted-subset replicate PCRs were given around 200 ng DNA, which is 27,000 or so T cell genomes. This table comes from immunoSEQ multiplex PCR, and its TCRdb copy is limited to in-frame clones, with some not included. The sample lists about 2.2 million clones; about 93% were seen once. CD45RO-negative, CCR7-selected cells formed the naive CD8 fraction, which excluded terminally differentiated effector memory CD45RA+ cells. Those who donated were healthy HIV-negative adults, with no recent acute infections or vaccinations reported. This sample stems from a study of shared clonotypes between healthy human individuals. The length of the CDR3 is 19 residues. CDR1 is SEHNR and CDR2 is FQNEAQ in the germline V gene (reference sequence). V was cut by 5 bases and J by 4 bases, with 26 bases left in between.

What was sequenced was naive CD8+ T cells from PBMCs. The sequence was collected from a man younger than 35 in good health. Some clones in this sample may be carry-over from other donors' samples. The gene calls are TRBV7-9 and TRBJ1-4; D possibly corresponds to TRBD1 (6 bases). The CDR3 here is CASSTNTLFRGPVNEKLFF. The DNA for the CDR3 is TGTGCCAGCAGCACCAATACCCTCTTTCGGGGGCCGGTTAATGAAAAACTGTTTTTT.